Below, 28 T cell receptor beta chains from the same sample are listed, as sequenced in a study of OX40 agonist ivuxolimab in advanced cancers. Profiled with immunoSEQ multiplex PCR; TCRdb holds only in-frame clones, not every one. The sample has some 66,000 clones, roughly 85% seen once; the top ten hold about 0.82%. The input for sequencing was CD4+ or CD8+ T cells sorted from blood, taken in a trial of the OX40 agonist ivuxolimab. These receptors were obtained from an adult with an advanced solid tumor such as melanoma, head and neck, liver or kidney cancer.

The gene calls are TRBV7-2 and TRBJ2-7, with 7 nucleotides matching TRBD1. Germline CDR1 and CDR2: SGHTA and FQGNSA. The CDR3 is 13 amino acids. The V gene end was trimmed by 5 bases and the J gene end by 8 bases; junction bases not matched to a gene: 9. The CDR3 nucleotides read TGTGCCAGCAGCCAAGACAGGGATGACAAGCAGTACTTC. The encoded protein is CASSQDRDDKQYF.

CDR3 region: CASSESGGRFEKLFF. Here the CDR3 DNA reads TGCGCCAGCAGTGAGTCGGGGGGGCGCTTTGAAAAACTGTTTTTT. V is TRBV10-2 and J is TRBJ1-4, with D tentatively TRBD1 (6 bases). V gave up 0 bases and J gave up 7 bases, with 12 bases separating them. The CDR3 has 15 amino acids. Germline V lookup: CDR1 WSHSY, CDR2 SAAADI.

The chain uses TRBV5-1 and TRBJ2-7, with TRBD1 identical over 7 bases. Trimming removed 4 bases from V and 0 bases from J; junction bases left unmatched: 7. Germline V gene lookup returns CDR1 SGHRS and CDR2 YFSETQ. The CDR3 is made up of 15 amino acids. For the CDR3, the DNA is TGCGCCAGCAGCCCTGGACAGGTGATCTCCTACGAGCAGTACTTC. Translation: CASSPGQVISYEQYF.

V is TRBV28 and J is TRBJ2-3; perhaps TRBD1 as D (6 bases). Trimming pared 8 bases from V and 1 base from J, leaving 13 bases between. CDR1 and CDR2 (germline): MDHEN, SYDVKM. The CDR3 contains 14 residues. The CDR3 DNA sequence: TGTGCCAGCGGAAGGTACAGGGGCACAGATACGCAGTATTTT. It translates to CASGRYRGTDTQYF. The whole variable domain, remainder taken from reference TRBV28 and TRBJ2-3, is DVKVTQSSRYLVKRTGEKVFLECVQDMDHENMFWYRQDPGLGLRLIYFSYDVKMKEKGDIPEGYSVSREKKERFSLILESASTNQTSMYLCASGRYRGTDTQYFGPGTRLTVL.

The chain combines TRBV27 with TRBJ2-1, with 9 bases matching TRBD1. V dropped 6 bases and J dropped 10; count of bases not matched to a gene: 10. Germline V gene data show CDR1 as MNHEY and CDR2 as SMNVEV (reference sequence). The CDR3 loop spans 14 amino acids. The CDR3 nucleotides are TGTGCCAGCAGCCGGGACAGGGTAATCGGCGAGCAGTTCTTC. This gives the protein CASSRDRVIGEQFF.

The chain uses TRBV11-3 and TRBJ2-7; unclear D gene. CDR1 is SGHNT and CDR2 is YENEEA in the germline V gene. V dropped 8 bases and J dropped 4 bases, with 15 bases sitting between them. CDR3 size: 13 residues. In DNA form, the CDR3 reads TGTGCCAGCTCCAAAGGAGAGCAGTACGAGCAGTACTTC. Translated: CASSKGEQYEQYF. The full variable domain, its missing parts supplied by reference TRBV11-3 and TRBJ2-7, is EAGVVQSPRYKIIEKKQPVAFWCNPISGHNTLYWYLQNLGQGPELLIRYENEEAVDDSQLPKDRFSAERLKGVDSTLKIQPAELGDSAVYLCASSKGEQYEQYFGPGTRLTVT.

The chain links TRBV7-9 to TRBJ1-4; tentatively, D is TRBD1 (6 bases). Germline CDR1 SEHNR, CDR2 FQNEAQ (reference sequence). V lost 2 bases, J lost 4 bases, and 20 bases lay in between. This CDR3 region has 18 residues. This chain's CDR3 is CASSLRDGGGLGNEKLFF. In nucleotides, the CDR3 is TGTGCCAGCAGCTTAAGAGATGGAGGGGGACTCGGTAATGAAAAACTGTTTTTT.

V is TRBV18 and J is TRBJ1-1; D is uncertain. CDR3 length equals 12 residues. Per the germline V gene, CDR1 is KGHSH and CDR2 is LQKENI. Between the trimmed V and J ends, which lost 4 bases and 1 base, there was a span of 4 bases. The CDR3 loop is CASSLQNTEAFF. The CDR3 nucleotides are TGTGCCAGCTCACTCCAGAACACTGAAGCTTTCTTT.

This clone was observed a few times. The rearrangement joins TRBV19 to TRBJ2-2; unclear D gene. Trimming took 0 bases from V and 4 from J, leaving 6 bases between them. This CDR3 region has 14 residues. CDR1 LNHDA and CDR2 SQIVND come from the germline V gene (reference sequence). The CDR3: CASSIDWSTGELFF. The CDR3, as DNA: TGTGCCAGTAGTATAGATTGGTCCACCGGGGAGCTGTTTTTT. The full variable domain, rest sourced from reference TRBV19 and TRBJ2-2, is DGGITQSPKYLFRKEGQNVTLSCEQNLNHDAMYWYRQDPGQGLRLIYYSQIVNDFQKGDIAEGYSVSREKKESFPLTVTSAQKNPTAFYLCASSIDWSTGELFFGEGSRLTVL.

This clone was seen only once. J is TRBJ2-2 and V is TRBV7-2; TRBD1 aligns across 8 bases. This CDR3 spans 16 amino acids. Trimming cost V 3 bases and J 4 bases; bases outside gene matches: 7. Germline CDR1 is SGHTA and CDR2 is FQGNSA. The chain's CDR3 is CASSFRQGLSTGELFF. The CDR3 bases are TGTGCCAGCAGCTTTAGACAGGGGTTGAGCACCGGGGAGCTGTTTTTT.

The rearrangement links TRBV11-1 to TRBJ2-7, with D unclear. The CDR3 extends over 11 amino acids. In germline, CDR1 is SGHAT, CDR2 FQDESV (reference sequence). V was pared by 0 bases and J by 5 bases, with 2 bases between. The CDR3 nucleotides are TGTGCCAGCAGCTTAGCCCACGAGCAGTACTTC. Residues: CASSLAHEQYF.

J is TRBJ2-6 and V is TRBV7-2; weak D call: TRBD2 (7 bases). CDR3 size: 16 residues. Germline CDR1 is SGHTA and CDR2 is FQGNSA. V lost 3 bases to trimming and J lost 0 bases, with 9 bases between them. For the CDR3, the DNA is TGTGCCAGCAGCTTGGGGGGGCTCTCTGGGGCCAACGTCCTGACTTTC. Translated: CASSLGGLSGANVLTF.

V and J are TRBV7-2 and TRBJ2-1; 7 nucleotides agree with TRBD1. Germline V gives CDR1 SGHTA, CDR2 FQGNSA. The CDR3 covers 11 residues. Germline trimming cut 4 bases from V and 14 bases from J; bases unmatched to any gene: 5. CDR3: CASSSTGSKFF. The CDR3 DNA reads as TGTGCCAGCAGCTCGACAGGGTCGAAGTTCTTC. Full variable domain (missing parts from reference TRBV7-2 and TRBJ2-1): GAGVSQSPSNKVTEKGKDVELRCDPISGHTALYWYRQSLGQGLEFLIYFQGNSAPDKSGLPSDRFSAERTGGSVSTLTIQRTQQEDSAVYLCASSSTGSKFFGPGTRLTVL.

The J gene is TRBJ1-2, the V gene TRBV2; D is unresolved. Trimming took off 1 base at V and 2 bases at J, with 11 bases between the two ends. This CDR3 has 15 amino acids. CDR1 is SNHLY and CDR2 is FYNNEI in the germline V gene. CDR3 DNA sequence: TGTGCCAGCAGTGAAGTGCCAGGCCTAAACTATGGCTACACCTTC. Protein product: CASSEVPGLNYGYTF. The full variable domain, with the rest looked up from reference TRBV2 and TRBJ1-2, is EPEVTQTPSHQVTQMGQEVILRCVPISNHLYFYWYRQILGQKVEFLVSFYNNEISEKSEIFDDQFSVERPDGSNFTLKIRSTKLEDSAMYFCASSEVPGLNYGYTFGSGTRLTVV.

The V call is TRBV5-6, the J call TRBJ1-2; 9 bases are shared with TRBD1. Germline V gene data show CDR1 as SGHDT and CDR2 as YYEEEE. This CDR3 contains 15 residues. V was pared by 4 bases and J by 4 bases, with 8 bases of the junction left unmatched. CDR3 in DNA: TGTGCCAGCAGCGTAGGGACAGGGAACTTCTATGGCTACACCTTC. As protein: CASSVGTGNFYGYTF.

The chain couples TRBV28 to TRBJ1-5; D is perhaps TRBD1 (5 bases). The V end lost 2 bases, the J end lost 7 bases, and 15 bases lay between the germline ends. The CDR3 runs to 15 residues. Germline V gene data show CDR1 as MDHEN and CDR2 as SYDVKM. CDR3 nucleotides: TGTGCCAGCAGTTTAGAGGGGAGAGGAGGGCAGCCCCAGCATTTT. Residues: CASSLEGRGGQPQHF.

The genes are TRBV7-6 and TRBJ1-1; D is perhaps TRBD1 (6 bases). Deletions cut 3 bases from V and 7 bases from J, with 12 bases between. The germline V gene has CDR1 SGHVS and CDR2 FNYEAQ. The CDR3 totals 13 residues. The CDR3 spells CASSLSGANEAFF. As DNA, the CDR3 is TGTGCCAGCAGCTTGTCAGGGGCGAATGAAGCTTTCTTT.

This clone was seen only a few times. The chain combines TRBV5-1 with TRBJ2-3; 7 bases fit TRBD1. Looked up from germline, CDR1 is SGHRS and CDR2 is YFSETQ. CDR3 size: 16 residues. With 3 bases clipped from V and 1 base from J, the junction kept 8 bases outside the gene matches. CDR3 sequence: CASSSFDRAGTDTQYF. The CDR3 nucleotides read TGCGCCAGCAGCTCCTTCGACAGGGCAGGCACAGATACGCAGTATTTT.

The V and J genes are TRBV5-1 and TRBJ2-5; 8 bases are shared with TRBD2. The CDR3 runs 15 residues. V lost 4 bases and J lost 3; bases outside the gene matches: 8. Germline values: CDR1 SGHRS, CDR2 YFSETQ. The CDR3 DNA is TGCGCCAGCAGCGGAGGAACAGCGGGGGAAGAGACCCAGTACTTC. Translating it yields CASSGGTAGEETQYF. Full variable domain (rest looked up from reference TRBV5-1 and TRBJ2-5): KAGVTQTPRYLIKTRGQQVTLSCSPISGHRSVSWYQQTPGQGLQFLFEYFSETQRNKGNFPGRFSGRQFSNSRSEMNVSTLELGDSALYLCASSGGTAGEETQYFGPGTRLLVL.

The rearrangement links TRBV11-1 to TRBJ1-2; 8 nucleotides line up with TRBD1. Germline CDR1 reads SGHAT; CDR2 reads FQDESV (reference sequence). The CDR3 totals 14 residues. The trim removed 2 bases at V and 6 bases at J, leaving 5 bases unmatched. In DNA form, the CDR3 reads TGTGCCAGCAGCTTAAGGGACAGGAGCGATGGCTACACCTTC. It is translated as CASSLRDRSDGYTF.

The chain uses TRBV6-5 and TRBJ2-7; D is perhaps TRBD1 (5 bases). The V end was cut by 0 bases, the J end by 4 bases, with 13 bases between. Germline V lookup: CDR1 MNHEY, CDR2 SVGAGI. The CDR3 has 15 amino acids. The CDR3 region is CASSYSAGWGYEQYF. The CDR3, as DNA: TGTGCCAGCAGTTACTCGGCAGGGTGGGGTTACGAGCAGTACTTC.

This clone was detected once. The chain couples TRBV11-2 to TRBJ2-2, with D perhaps TRBD2 (6 bases). The CDR3 totals 17 residues. From germline, CDR1 is SGHAT and CDR2 FQNNGV. V lost 1 base to trimming and J lost 5 bases, with 17 bases between them. The CDR3 coding sequence is TGTGCCAGCAGCTTAGGGGCTGGGGGGTCGAGGACCGGGGAGCTGTTTTTT. Protein product: CASSLGAGGSRTGELFF.

The J gene is TRBJ2-5, the V gene TRBV7-2; no firm D call. The CDR3 extends over 11 amino acids. In germline, CDR1 is SGHTA, CDR2 FQGNSA. Between the trimmed V and J ends, which lost 0 bases and 5 bases, there was a span of 1 base. The CDR3 spells CASSLAETQYF. In DNA, the CDR3 is TGTGCCAGCAGCTTAGCCGAGACCCAGTACTTC.

This chain joins TRBV9 and TRBJ1-3; D gene ambiguous. CDR1 and CDR2 (germline): SGDLS, YYNGEE. Trimming shortened V by 0 bases and J by 4 bases, and 20 bases separated the two germline ends. The CDR3 sequence is 18 residues long. The CDR3 nucleotides are TGTGCCAGCAGCGTAGCTGCCCGGGGTGGACTCGGGGGAAACACCATATATTTT. Translated, it gives CASSVAARGGLGGNTIYF.

The chain has TRBV2 and TRBJ2-7, with 10 bases that match TRBD1. With V trimmed by 6 bases and J by 5 bases, 1 base remained unmatched. Germline CDR1 is SNHLY and CDR2 is FYNNEI. The CDR3 contains 12 residues. The CDR3 coding sequence is TGTGCCAGCAGGGACAGGGGGGACGAGCAGTACTTC. Encoded protein: CASRDRGDEQYF.

This chain links TRBV5-1 with TRBJ1-1; the D gene is possibly TRBD1 (6 bases). Germline lookup yields CDR1 SGHRS and CDR2 YFSETQ. The CDR3 is made up of 16 amino acids. The V end was cut by 0 bases, the J end by 1 base, with 13 bases between. The CDR3 DNA sequence: TGCGCCAGCAGCTTGGGCCCCGCGGACAGGAACACTGAAGCTTTCTTT. Translation gives CASSLGPADRNTEAFF.

The chain is built from TRBV18 and TRBJ2-1; 9 positions agree with TRBD1. V dropped 3 bases and J dropped 8; count of bases not matched to a gene: 11. CDR1 KGHSH and CDR2 LQKENI come from the germline V gene. The CDR3 loop spans 16 amino acids. In DNA, the CDR3 is TGTGCCAGCTCACCGACAGGGGGGGACCACGTGGATGAGCAGTTCTTC. Amino acid sequence: CASSPTGGDHVDEQFF.

In this sample, this clone turned up a few times. This chain links TRBV6-5 with TRBJ1-5; a weak D match, TRBD1 (5 bases). This CDR3 region has 14 residues. V gave up 1 base and J gave up 7 bases, with 11 bases separating them. Germline V gene sequence: CDR1 MNHEY, CDR2 SVGAGI. This CDR3 reads CASSYYGAGQPQHF. CDR3 nucleotide sequence: TGTGCCAGCAGTTACTATGGGGCGGGACAGCCCCAGCATTTT.